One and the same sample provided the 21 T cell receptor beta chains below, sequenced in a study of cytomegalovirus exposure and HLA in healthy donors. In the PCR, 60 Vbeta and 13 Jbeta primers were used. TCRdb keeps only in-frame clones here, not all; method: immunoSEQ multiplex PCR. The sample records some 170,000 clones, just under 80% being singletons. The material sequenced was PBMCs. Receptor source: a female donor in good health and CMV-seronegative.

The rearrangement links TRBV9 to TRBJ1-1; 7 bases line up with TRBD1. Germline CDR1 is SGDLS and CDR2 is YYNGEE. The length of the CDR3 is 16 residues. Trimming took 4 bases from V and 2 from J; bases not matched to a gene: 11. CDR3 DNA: TGTGCCAGCAGCCCTCGACAGGGACCAACTAACACTGAAGCTTTCTTT. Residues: CASSPRQGPTNTEAFF.

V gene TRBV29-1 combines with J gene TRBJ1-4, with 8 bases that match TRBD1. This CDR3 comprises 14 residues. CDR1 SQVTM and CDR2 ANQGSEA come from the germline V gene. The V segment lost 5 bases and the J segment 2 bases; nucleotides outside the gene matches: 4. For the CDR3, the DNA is TGCAGCGTTCGAAGACAGGGGACTAATGAAAAACTGTTTTTT. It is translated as CSVRRQGTNEKLFF.

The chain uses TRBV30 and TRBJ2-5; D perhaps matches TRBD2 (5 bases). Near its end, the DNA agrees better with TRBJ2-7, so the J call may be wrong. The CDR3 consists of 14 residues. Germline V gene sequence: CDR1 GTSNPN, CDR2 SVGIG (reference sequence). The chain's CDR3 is CAWSGTRRGYEQYF. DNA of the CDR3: TGTGCCTGGAGTGGTACTAGAAGAGGCTACGAGCAGTACTTC.

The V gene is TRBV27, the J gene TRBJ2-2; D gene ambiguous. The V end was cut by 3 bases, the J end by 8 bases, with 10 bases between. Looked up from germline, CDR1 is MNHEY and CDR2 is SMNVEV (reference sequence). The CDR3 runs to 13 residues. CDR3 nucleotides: TGTGCCAGCAGTTTCTCAGTGTTAGGGGAGCTGTTTTTT. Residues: CASSFSVLGELFF.

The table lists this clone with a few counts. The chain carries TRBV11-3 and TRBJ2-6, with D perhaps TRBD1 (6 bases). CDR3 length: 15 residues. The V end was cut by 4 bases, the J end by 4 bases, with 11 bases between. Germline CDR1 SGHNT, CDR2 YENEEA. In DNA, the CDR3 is TGTGCCAGCAGCTCAACAGGGTCGGGGGCCAACGTCCTGACTTTC. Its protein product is CASSSTGSGANVLTF.

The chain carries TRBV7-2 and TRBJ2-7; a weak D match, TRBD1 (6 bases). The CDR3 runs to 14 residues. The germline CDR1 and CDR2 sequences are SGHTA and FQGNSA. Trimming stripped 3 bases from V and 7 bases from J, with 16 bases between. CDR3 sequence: CASSFETGYGEQYF. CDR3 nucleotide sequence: TGTGCCAGCAGCTTCGAAACAGGGTATGGGGAGCAGTACTTC.

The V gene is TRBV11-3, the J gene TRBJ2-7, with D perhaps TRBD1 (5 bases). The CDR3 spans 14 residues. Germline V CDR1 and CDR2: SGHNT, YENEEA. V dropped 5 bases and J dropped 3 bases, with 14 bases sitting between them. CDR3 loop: CASSPGVQGYEQYF. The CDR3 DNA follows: TGTGCCAGCAGCCCCGGAGTTCAGGGCTACGAGCAGTACTTC.

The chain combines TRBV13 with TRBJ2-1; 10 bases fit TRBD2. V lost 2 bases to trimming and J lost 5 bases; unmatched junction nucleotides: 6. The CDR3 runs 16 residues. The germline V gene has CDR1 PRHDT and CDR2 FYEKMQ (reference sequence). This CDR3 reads CASSLSSSGGDNEQFF. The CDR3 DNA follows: TGTGCCAGCAGCTTAAGTTCGAGCGGGGGGGACAATGAGCAGTTCTTC.

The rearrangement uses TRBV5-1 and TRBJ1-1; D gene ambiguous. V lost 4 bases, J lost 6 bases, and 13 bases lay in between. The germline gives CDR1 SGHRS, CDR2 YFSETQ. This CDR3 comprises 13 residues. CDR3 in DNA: TGCGCCAGCAGCACCGCCCGGGGAGCTGAAGCTTTCTTT. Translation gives CASSTARGAEAFF.

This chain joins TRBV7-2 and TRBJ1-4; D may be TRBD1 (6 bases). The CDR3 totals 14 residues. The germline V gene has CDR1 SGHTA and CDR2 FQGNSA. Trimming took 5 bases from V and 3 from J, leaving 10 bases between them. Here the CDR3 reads CASSQGGSNEKLFF. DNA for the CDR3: TGTGCCAGCAGCCAAGGGGGTTCTAATGAAAAACTGTTTTTT.

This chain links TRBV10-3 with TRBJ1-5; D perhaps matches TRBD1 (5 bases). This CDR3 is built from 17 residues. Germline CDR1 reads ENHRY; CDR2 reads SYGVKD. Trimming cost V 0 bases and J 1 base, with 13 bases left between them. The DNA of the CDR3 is TGTGCCATCAGTGAGTCCGGCGTGGAGGGGAGCAATCAGCCCCAGCATTTT. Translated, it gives CAISESGVEGSNQPQHF.

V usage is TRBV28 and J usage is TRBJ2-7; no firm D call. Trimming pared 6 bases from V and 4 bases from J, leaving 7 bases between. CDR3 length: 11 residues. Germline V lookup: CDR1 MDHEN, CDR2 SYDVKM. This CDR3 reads CASRRWYEQYF. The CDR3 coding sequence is TGTGCCAGCAGGAGGTGGTACGAGCAGTACTTC.

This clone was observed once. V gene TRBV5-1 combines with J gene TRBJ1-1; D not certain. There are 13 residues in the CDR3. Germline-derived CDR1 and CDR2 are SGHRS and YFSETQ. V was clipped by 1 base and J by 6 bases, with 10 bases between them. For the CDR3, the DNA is TGCGCCAGCAGCTTGAAGGAGAGCGCTGAAGCTTTCTTT. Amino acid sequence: CASSLKESAEAFF.

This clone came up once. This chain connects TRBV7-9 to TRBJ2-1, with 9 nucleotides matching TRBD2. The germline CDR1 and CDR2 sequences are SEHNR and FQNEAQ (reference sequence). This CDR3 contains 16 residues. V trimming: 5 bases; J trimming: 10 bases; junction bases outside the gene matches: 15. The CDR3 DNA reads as TGTGCCAGCAGCCAACACTTGACTAGCGGCCGTGAGGAGCAGTTCTTC. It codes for CASSQHLTSGREEQFF.

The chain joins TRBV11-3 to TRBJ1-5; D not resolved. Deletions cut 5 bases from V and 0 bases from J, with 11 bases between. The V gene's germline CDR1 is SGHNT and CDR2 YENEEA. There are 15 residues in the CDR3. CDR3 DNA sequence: TGTGCCAGCAGCAAACTACCGTGTAGCAATCAGCCCCAGCATTTT. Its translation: CASSKLPCSNQPQHF.

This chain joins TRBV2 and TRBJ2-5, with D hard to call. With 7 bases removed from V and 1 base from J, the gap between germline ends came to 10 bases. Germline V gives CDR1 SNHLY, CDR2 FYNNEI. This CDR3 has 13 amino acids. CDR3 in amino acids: CASIRQVQETQYF. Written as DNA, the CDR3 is TGTGCCAGCATCCGACAAGTCCAAGAGACCCAGTACTTC.

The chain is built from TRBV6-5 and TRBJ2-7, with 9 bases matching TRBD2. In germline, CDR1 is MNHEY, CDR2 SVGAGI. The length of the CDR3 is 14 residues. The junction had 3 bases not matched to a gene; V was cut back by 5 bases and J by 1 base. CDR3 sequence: CASSVSGGSYEQYF. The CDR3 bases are TGTGCCAGCAGTGTTAGCGGGGGATCCTACGAGCAGTACTTC.

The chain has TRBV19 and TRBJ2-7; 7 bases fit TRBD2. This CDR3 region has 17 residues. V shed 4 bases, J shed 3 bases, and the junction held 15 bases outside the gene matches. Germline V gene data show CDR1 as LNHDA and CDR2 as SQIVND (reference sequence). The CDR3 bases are TGTGCCAGTAGTACGTTCTTTGGGGCGGGAGCCAGCTACGAGCAGTACTTC. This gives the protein CASSTFFGAGASYEQYF.

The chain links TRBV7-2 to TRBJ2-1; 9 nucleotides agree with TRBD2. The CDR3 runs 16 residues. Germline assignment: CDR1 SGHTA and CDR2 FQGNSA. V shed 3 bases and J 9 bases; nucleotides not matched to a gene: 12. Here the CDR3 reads CASSFRWAGGLGEQFF. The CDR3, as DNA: TGTGCCAGCAGCTTTAGGTGGGCGGGAGGGCTGGGTGAGCAGTTCTTC.

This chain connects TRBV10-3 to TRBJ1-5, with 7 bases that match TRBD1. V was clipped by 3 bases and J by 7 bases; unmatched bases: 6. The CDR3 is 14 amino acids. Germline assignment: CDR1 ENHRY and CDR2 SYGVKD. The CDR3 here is CAISDRGVGQPQHF. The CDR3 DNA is TGTGCCATCAGTGACAGGGGGGTCGGGCAGCCCCAGCATTTT.

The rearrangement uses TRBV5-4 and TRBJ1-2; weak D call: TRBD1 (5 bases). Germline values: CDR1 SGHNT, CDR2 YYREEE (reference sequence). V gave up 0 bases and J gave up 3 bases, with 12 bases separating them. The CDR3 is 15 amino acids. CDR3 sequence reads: CASSLADSVDYGYTF. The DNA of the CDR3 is TGTGCCAGCAGCTTGGCCGACAGTGTGGACTATGGCTACACCTTC.